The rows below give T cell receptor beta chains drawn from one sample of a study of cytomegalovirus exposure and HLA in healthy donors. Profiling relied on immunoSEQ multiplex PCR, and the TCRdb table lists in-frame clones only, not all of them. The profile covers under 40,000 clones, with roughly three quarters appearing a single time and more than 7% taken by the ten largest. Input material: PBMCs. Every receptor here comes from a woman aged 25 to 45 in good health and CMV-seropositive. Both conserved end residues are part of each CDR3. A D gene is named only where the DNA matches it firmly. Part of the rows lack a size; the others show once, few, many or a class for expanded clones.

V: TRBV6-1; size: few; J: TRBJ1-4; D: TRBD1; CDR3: CASKIQGAEEKLFF; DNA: TGTGCCAGCAAGATCCAGGGGGCGGAGGAAAAACTGTTTTTT
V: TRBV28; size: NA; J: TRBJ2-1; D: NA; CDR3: CASSSSFVNEQFF; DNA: TGTGCCAGCAGCTCCAGTTTCGTCAATGAGCAGTTCTTC
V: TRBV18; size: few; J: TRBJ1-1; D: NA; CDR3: CASSPQGAEAFF; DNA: TGTGCCAGCTCACCACAGGGGGCTGAAGCTTTCTTT
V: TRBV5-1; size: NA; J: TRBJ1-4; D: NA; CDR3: CASSPWGGGYEKLFF; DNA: TGCGCCAGCAGCCCCTGGGGGGGAGGATATGAAAAACTGTTTTTT
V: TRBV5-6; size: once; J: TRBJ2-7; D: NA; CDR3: CASSLVSSDSTYEQYF; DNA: TGTGCCAGCAGCTTGGTGTCCTCAGACAGCACCTACGAGCAGTACTTC
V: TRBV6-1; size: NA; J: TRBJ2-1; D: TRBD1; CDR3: CASSEAGTGGNEQFF; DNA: TGTGCCAGCAGTGAAGCGGGGACAGGGGGCAATGAGCAGTTCTTC
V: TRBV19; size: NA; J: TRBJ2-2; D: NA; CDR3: CASSTGSGELFF; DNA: TGTGCCAGTAGTACAGGATCCGGGGAGCTGTTTTTT
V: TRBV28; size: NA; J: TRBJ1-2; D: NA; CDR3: CASSLSRQNYGYTF; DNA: TGTGCCAGCAGTTTATCACGACAGAACTATGGCTACACCTTC
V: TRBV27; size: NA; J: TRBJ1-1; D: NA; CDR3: CASSFGYGLNTEAFF; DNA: TGTGCCAGCAGTTTCGGTTACGGTCTGAACACTGAAGCTTTCTTT
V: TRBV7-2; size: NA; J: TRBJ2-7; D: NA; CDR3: CASRGGTTYEQYF; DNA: TGTGCCAGCAGAGGGGGGACTACCTACGAGCAGTACTTC
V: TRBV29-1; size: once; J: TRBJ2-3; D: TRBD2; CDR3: CSVTRGGSSTDTQYF; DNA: TGCAGCGTCACTAGGGGAGGGAGTAGCACAGATACGCAGTATTTT
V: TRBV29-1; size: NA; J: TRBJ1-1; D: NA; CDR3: CSVDPRYTEAFF; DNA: TGCAGCGTTGATCCCAGATACACTGAAGCTTTCTTT
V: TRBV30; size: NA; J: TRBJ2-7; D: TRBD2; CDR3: CAWSFGSGTYEQYF; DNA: TGTGCCTGGAGTTTTGGGAGCGGGACCTACGAGCAGTACTTC
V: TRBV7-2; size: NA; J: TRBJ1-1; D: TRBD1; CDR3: CASSLSRQGGAEAFF; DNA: TGTGCCAGCAGCTTAAGCCGACAGGGCGGCGCTGAAGCTTTCTTT